This T cell receptor (beta chain) was obtained from a study of shared clonotypes between healthy human individuals. Concerning this clone itself: The target antigen is unknown. A junction boundary mismatches the germline segment, possibly from a read error.

The CDR3 is 14 residues long. Looked up from germline, CDR1 is SGHTA and CDR2 is FQGNSA. Study-level findings and limits: There were few donors, and this limited the genetic and exposure-history diversity represented.

The data were produced by immunoSEQ multiplex PCR, yet TCRdb's version contains in-frame clones alone and is incomplete. The profile shows about 2.4 million clones, approximately 93% of them singletons. Sequencing was done on a sample of naive CD4+ T cells from PBMCs. Described subset: CD45RA+ positively selected. This TCR was sampled from a man aged 18 to 30 in good health. Some clones in this sample may be carry-over from other donors' samples. This rearrangement joins TRBV7-2 to TRBJ1-2; no clear D gene. The CDR3 region has the DNA TGTGCCAGCAGCCCCGGGGAAGTTAACTATGGCTACATCTTC. Protein sequence: CASSPGEVNYGYIF. Together with reference TRBV7-2 and TRBJ1-2, the CDR3 gives the full variable domain: GAGVSQSPSNKVTEKGKDVELRCDPISGHTALYWYRQSLGQGLEFLIYFQGNSAPDKSGLPSDRFSAERTGGSVSTLTIQRTQQEDSAVYLCASSPGEVNYGYIFGSGTRLTVV.